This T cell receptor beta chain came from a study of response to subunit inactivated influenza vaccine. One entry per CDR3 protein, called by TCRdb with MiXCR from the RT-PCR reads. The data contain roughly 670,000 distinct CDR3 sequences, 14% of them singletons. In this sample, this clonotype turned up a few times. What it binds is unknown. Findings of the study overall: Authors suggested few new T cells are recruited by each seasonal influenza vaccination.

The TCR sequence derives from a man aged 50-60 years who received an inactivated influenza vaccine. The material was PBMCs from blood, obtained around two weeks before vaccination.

The CDR3 loop is CASNSGTSGSETQYF. The DNA for the CDR3 is TGTGCCAGCAACTCCGGGACTAGCGGGAGCGAGACCCAGTACTTC. The gene calls are TRBV9 and TRBJ2-5; 14 bases are a match to TRBD2. The CDR3 covers 15 residues. Germline V gives CDR1 SGDLS, CDR2 YYNGEE. The junction had 6 bases not matched to a gene; V was cut back by 6 bases and J by 5 bases.